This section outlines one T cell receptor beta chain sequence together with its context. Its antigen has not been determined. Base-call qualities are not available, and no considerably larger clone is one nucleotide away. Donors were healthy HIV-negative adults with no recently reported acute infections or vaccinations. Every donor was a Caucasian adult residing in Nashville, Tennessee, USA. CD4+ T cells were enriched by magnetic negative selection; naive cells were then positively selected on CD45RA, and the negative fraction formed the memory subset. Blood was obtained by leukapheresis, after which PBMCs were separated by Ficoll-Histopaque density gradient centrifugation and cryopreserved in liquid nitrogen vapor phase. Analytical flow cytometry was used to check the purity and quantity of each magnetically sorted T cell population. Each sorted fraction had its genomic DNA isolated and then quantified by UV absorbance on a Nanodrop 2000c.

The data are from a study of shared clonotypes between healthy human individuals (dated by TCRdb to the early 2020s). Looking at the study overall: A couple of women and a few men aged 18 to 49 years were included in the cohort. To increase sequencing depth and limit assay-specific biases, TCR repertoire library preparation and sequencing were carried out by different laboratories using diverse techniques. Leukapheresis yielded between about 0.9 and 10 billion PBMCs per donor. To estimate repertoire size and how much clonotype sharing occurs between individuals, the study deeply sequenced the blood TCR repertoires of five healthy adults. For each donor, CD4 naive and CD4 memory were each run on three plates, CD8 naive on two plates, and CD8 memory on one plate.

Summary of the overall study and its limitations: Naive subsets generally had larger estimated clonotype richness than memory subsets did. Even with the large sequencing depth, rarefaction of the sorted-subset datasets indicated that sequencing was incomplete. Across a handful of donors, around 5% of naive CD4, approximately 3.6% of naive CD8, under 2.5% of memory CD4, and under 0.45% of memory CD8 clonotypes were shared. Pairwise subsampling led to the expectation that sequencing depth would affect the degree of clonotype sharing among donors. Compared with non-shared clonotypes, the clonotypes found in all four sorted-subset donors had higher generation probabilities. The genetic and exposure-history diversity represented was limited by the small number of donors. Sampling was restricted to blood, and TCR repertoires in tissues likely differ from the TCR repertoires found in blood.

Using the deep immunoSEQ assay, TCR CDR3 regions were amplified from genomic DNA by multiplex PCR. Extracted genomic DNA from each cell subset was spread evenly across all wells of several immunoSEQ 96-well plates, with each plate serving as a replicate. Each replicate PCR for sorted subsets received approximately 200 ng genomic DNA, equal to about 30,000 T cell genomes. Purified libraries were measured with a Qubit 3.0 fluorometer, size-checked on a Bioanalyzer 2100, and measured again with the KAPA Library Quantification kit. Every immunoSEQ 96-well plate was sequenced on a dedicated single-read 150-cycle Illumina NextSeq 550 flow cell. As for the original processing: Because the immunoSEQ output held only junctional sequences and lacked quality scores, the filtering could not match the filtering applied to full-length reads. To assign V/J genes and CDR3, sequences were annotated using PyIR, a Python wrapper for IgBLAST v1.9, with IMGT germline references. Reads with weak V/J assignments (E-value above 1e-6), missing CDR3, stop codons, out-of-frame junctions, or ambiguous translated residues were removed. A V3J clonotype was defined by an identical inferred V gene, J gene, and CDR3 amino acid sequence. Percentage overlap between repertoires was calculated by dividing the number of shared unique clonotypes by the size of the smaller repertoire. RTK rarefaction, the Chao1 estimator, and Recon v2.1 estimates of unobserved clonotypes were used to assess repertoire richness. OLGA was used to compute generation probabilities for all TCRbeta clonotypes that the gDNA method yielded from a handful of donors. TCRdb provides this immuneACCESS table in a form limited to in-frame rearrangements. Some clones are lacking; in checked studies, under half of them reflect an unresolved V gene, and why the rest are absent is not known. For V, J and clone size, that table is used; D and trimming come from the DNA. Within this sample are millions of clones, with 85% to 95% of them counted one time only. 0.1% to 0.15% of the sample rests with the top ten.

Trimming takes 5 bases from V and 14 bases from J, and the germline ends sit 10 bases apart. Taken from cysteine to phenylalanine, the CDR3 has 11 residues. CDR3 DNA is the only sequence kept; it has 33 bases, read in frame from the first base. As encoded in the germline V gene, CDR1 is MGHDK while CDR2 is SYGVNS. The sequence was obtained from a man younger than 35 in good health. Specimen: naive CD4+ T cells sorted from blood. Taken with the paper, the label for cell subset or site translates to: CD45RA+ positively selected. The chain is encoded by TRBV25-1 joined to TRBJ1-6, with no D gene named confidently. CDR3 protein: CASSPLKALHF. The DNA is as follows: TGTGCCAGCAGTCCCCTAAAGGCCCTCCACTTT.